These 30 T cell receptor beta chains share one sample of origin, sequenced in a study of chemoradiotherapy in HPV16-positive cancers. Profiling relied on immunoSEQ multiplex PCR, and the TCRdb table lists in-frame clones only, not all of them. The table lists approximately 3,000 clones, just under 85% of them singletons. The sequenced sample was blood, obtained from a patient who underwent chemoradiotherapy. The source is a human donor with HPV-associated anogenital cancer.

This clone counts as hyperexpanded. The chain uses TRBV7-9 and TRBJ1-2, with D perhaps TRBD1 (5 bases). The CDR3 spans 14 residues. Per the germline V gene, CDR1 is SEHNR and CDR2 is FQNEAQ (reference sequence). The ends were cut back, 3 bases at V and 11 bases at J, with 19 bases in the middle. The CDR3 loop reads CASSLDGDGRGYTF. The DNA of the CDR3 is TGTGCCAGCAGCTTGGACGGGGACGGCCGGGGGTACACCTTC.

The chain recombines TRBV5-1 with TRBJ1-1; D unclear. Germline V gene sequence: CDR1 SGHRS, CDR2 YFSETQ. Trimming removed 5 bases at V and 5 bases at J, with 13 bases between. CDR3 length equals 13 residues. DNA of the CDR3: TGCGCCAGCAGGAGGGAGAGTGGGACTGAAGCTTTCTTT. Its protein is CASRRESGTEAFF.

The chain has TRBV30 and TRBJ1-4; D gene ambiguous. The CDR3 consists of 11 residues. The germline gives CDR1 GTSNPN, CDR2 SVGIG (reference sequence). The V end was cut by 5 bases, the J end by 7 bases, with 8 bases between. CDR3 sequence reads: CAWGIREKLFF. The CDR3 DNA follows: TGTGCCTGGGGGATTCGTGAAAAACTGTTTTTT. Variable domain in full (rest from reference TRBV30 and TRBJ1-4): SQTIHQWPATLVQPVGSPLSLECTVEGTSNPNLYWYRQAAGRGLQLLFYSVGIGQISSEVPQNLSASRPQDRQFILSSKKLLLSDSGFYLCAWGIREKLFFGSGTQLSVL.

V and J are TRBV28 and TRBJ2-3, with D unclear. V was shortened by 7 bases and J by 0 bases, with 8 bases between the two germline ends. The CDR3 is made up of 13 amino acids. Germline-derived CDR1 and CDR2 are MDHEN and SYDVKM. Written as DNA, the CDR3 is TGTGCCAGCACCGACGACAGCACAGATACGCAGTATTTT. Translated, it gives CASTDDSTDTQYF.

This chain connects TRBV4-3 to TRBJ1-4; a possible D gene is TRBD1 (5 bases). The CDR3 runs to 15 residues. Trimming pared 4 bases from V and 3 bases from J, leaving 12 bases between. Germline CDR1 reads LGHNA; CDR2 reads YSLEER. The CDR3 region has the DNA TGCGCCAGCAGCCTAGGGACCCTATCTAATGAAAAACTGTTTTTT. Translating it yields CASSLGTLSNEKLFF.

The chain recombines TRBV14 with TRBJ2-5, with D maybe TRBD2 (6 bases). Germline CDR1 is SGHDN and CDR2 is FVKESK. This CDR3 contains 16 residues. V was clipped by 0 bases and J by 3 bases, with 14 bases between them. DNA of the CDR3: TGTGCCAGCAGCCAAGATCGGGGGACCATTGAAGAGACCCAGTACTTC. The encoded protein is CASSQDRGTIEETQYF.

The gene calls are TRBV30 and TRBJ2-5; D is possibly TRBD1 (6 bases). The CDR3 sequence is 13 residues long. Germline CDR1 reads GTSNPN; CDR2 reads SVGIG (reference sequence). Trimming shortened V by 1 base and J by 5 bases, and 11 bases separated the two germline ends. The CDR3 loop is CAWSGTVQETQYF. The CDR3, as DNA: TGTGCCTGGAGTGGGACAGTTCAGGAGACCCAGTACTTC.

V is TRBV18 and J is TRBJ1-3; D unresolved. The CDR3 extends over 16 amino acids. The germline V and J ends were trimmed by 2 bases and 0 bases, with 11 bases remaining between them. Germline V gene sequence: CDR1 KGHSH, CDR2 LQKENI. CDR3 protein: CASSPNRPFSGNTIYF. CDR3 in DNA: TGTGCCAGCTCACCAAATCGGCCGTTCTCTGGAAACACCATATATTTT.

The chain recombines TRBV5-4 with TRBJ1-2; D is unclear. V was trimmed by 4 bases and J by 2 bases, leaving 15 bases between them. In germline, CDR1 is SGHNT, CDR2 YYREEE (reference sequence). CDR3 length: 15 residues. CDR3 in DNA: TGTGCCAGCAGCCTCGATCGTACCCTAAACTATGGCTACACCTTC. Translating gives CASSLDRTLNYGYTF. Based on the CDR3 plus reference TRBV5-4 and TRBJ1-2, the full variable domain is ETGVTQSPTHLIKTRGQQVTLRCSSQSGHNTVSWYQQALGQGPQFIFQYYREEENGRGNFPPRFSGLQFPNYSSELNVNALELDDSALYLCASSLDRTLNYGYTFGSGTRLTVV.

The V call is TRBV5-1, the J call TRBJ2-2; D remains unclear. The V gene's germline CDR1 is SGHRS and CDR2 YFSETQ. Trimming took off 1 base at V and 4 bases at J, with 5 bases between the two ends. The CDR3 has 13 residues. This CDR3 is CASSLSITGELFF. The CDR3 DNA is TGCGCCAGCAGCTTGTCTATCACCGGGGAGCTGTTTTTT.

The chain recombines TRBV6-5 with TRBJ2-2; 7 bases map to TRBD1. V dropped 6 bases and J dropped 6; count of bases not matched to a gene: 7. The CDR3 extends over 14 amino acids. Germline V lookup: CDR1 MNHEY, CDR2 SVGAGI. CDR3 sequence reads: CASRGQSDAGELFF. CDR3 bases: TGTGCCAGCAGGGGACAGTCCGACGCCGGGGAGCTGTTTTTT.

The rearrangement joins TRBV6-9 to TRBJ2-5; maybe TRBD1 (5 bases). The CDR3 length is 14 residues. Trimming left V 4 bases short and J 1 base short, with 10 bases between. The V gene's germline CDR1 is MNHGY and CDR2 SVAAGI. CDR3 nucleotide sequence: TGTGCCAGCAGTTTCCCAGACAGCCAAGAGACCCAGTACTTC. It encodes CASSFPDSQETQYF.

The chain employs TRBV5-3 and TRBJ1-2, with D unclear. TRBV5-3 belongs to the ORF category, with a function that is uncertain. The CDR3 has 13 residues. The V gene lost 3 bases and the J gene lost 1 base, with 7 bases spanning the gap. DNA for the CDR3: TGTGCCAGAAGCTGTGGTGTTAACTATGGCTACACCTTC. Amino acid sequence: CARSCGVNYGYTF.

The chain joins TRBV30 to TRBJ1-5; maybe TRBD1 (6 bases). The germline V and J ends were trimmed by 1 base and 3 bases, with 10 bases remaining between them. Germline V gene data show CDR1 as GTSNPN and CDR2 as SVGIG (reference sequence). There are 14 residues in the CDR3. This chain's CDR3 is CAWSGQATNQPQHF. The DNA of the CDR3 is TGTGCCTGGAGTGGACAGGCTACCAATCAGCCCCAGCATTTT.

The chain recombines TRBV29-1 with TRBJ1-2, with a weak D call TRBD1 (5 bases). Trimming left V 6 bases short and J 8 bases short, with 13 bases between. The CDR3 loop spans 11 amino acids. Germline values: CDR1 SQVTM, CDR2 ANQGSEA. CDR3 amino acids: CSVPGGGGYTF. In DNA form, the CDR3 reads TGCAGCGTCCCTGGTGGGGGAGGCTACACCTTC.

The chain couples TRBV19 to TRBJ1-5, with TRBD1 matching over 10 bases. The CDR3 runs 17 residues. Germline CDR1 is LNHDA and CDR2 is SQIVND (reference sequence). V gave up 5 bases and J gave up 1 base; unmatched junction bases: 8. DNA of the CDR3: TGTGCCAGTAGTCGTGGGACAGGGGCCGGCAGCAATCAGCCCCAGCATTTT. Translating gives CASSRGTGAGSNQPQHF.

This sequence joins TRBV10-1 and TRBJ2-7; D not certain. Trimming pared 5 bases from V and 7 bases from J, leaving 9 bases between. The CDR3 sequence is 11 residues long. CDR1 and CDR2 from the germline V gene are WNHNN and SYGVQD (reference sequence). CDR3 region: CASSKAEEQYF. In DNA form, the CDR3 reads TGCGCCAGCAGTAAGGCCGAGGAGCAGTACTTC.

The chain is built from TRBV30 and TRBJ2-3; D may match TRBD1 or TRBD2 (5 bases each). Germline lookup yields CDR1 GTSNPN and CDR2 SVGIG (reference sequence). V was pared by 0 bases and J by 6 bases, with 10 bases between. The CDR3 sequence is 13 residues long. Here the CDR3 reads CAWSVMGVDTQYF. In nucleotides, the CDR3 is TGTGCCTGGAGTGTCATGGGGGTGGATACGCAGTATTTT.

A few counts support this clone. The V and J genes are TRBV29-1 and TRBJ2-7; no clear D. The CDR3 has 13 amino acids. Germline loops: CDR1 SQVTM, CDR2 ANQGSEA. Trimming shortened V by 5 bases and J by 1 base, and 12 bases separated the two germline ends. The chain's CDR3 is CSVYFRDSYEQYF. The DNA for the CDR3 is TGCAGCGTTTACTTCCGAGATTCCTACGAGCAGTACTTC.

The CDR3, as DNA: TGTGCTAGTGGTTTATCTACAGGGGAGCCCCAGCATTTT. It is translated as CASGLSTGEPQHF. This chain uses TRBV12-5 with TRBJ1-5; 7 bases align to TRBD1. The V gene end was trimmed by 3 bases and the J gene end by 8 bases; junction bases not matched to a gene: 4. Germline V lookup: CDR1 LGHNT, CDR2 FRNRAP. The CDR3 runs to 13 residues.

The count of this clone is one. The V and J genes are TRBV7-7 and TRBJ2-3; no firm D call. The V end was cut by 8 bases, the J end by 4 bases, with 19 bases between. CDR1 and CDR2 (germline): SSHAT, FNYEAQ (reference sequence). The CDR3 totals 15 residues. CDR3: CASSLGLGSADTQYF. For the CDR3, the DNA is TGTGCCAGCTCGTTGGGGTTGGGGTCAGCAGATACGCAGTATTTT.

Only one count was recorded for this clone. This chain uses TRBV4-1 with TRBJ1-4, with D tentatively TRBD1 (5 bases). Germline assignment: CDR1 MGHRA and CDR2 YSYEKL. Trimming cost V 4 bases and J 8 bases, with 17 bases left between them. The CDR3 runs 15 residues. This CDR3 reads CASSPEGWGEEKLFF. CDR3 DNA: TGCGCCAGCAGCCCCGAAGGATGGGGGGAAGAAAAACTGTTTTTT.

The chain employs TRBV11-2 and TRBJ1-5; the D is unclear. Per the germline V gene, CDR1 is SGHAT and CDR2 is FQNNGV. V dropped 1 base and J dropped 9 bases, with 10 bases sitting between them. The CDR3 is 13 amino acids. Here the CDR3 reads CASSLGPSRPQHF. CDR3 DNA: TGTGCCAGCAGCTTAGGCCCCTCGCGGCCCCAGCATTTT.

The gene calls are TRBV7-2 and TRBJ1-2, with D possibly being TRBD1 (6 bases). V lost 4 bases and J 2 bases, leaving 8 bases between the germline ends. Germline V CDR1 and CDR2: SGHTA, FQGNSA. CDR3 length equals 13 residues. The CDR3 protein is CASSWDTNYGYTF. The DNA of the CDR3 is TGTGCCAGCAGCTGGGACACAAACTATGGCTACACCTTC.

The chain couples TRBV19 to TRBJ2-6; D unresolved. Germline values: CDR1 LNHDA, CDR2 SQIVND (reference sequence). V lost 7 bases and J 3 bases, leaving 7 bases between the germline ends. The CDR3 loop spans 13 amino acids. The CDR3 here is CASMNGGANVLTF. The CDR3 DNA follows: TGTGCCAGTATGAACGGTGGGGCCAACGTCCTGACTTTC. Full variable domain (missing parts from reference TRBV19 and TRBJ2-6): DGGITQSPKYLFRKEGQNVTLSCEQNLNHDAMYWYRQDPGQGLRLIYYSQIVNDFQKGDIAEGYSVSREKKESFPLTVTSAQKNPTAFYLCASMNGGANVLTFGAGSRLTVL.

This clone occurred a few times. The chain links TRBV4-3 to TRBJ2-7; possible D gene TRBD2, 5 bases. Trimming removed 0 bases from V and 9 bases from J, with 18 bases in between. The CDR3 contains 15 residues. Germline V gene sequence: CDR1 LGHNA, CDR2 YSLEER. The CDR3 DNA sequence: TGCGCCAGCAGCCAAGAAATAAAGGACTCCATCGGGCAGTACTTC. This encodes CASSQEIKDSIGQYF.

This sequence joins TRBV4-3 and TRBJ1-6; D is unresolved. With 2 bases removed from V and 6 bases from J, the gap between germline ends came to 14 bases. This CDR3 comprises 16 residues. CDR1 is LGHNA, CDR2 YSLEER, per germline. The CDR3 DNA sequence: TGCGCCAGCAGCCAACTCGCAGCCGACCCTAATTCACCCCTCCACTTT. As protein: CASSQLAADPNSPLHF.

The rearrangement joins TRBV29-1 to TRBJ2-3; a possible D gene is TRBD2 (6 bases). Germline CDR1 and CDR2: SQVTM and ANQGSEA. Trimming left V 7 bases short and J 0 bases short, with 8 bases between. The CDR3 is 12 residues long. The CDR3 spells CSESGSTDTQYF. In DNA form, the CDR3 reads TGCAGCGAGAGCGGGAGCACAGATACGCAGTATTTT.

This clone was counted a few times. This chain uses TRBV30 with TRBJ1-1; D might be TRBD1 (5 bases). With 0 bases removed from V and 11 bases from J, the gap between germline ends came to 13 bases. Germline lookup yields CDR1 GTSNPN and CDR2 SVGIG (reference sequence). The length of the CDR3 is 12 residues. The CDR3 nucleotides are TGTGCCTGGAGTGTTAAGGGGTCAGGGGCTTTCTTT. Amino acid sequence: CAWSVKGSGAFF.

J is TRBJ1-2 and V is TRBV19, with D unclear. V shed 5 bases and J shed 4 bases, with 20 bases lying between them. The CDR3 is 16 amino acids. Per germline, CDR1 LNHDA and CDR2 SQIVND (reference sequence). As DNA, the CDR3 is TGTGCCAGTAGTGCCTGGGAGCGCTTCGACCTCTATGGCTACACCTTC. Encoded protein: CASSAWERFDLYGYTF.